Each of the 30 T cell receptor beta chains below was sequenced from the same sample in a study of OX40 agonist ivuxolimab in advanced cancers. Here immunoSEQ multiplex PCR was the method, and the copy in TCRdb shows in-frame clones only, minus some. The table lists about 99,000 clones, roughly 95% of them singletons. The material sequenced was CD4+ or CD8+ T cells sorted from blood, taken in a trial of the OX40 agonist ivuxolimab. The receptors were sampled from an adult with an advanced solid tumor such as melanoma, head and neck, liver or kidney cancer.

The chain is built from TRBV7-3 and TRBJ2-2; D perhaps matches TRBD2 (6 bases). Trimming pared 5 bases from V and 7 bases from J, leaving 20 bases between. CDR3 length: 16 residues. The germline CDR1 and CDR2 sequences are SGHTA and FQGTGA. This CDR3 is CASSPLRLAKGGELFF. The DNA of the CDR3 is TGTGCCAGCAGCCCCCTTCGCCTAGCGAAGGGCGGGGAGCTGTTTTTT.

The chain has TRBV5-6 and TRBJ2-7; the D gene could be TRBD1 or TRBD2 (6 bases each). The CDR3 consists of 12 residues. CDR1 is SGHDT and CDR2 is YYEEEE in the germline V gene. Trimming took off 6 bases at V and 6 bases at J, with 13 bases between the two ends. CDR3 amino acids: CASTHGGPEQYF. For the CDR3, the DNA is TGTGCCAGCACCCATGGGGGGCCCGAGCAGTACTTC.

The V call is TRBV6-5, the J call TRBJ2-7; D may be TRBD1 or TRBD2 (6 bases each). This CDR3 is built from 14 residues. V lost 6 bases, J lost 3 bases, and 15 bases lay in between. Germline assignment: CDR1 MNHEY and CDR2 SVGAGI. Here the CDR3 reads CASSDRYGSYEQYF. CDR3 nucleotide sequence: TGTGCCAGCAGCGACAGGTACGGGAGCTACGAGCAGTACTTC.

V and J are TRBV2 and TRBJ2-2, with D perhaps being TRBD1 or TRBD2 (6 bases each). Germline-derived CDR1 and CDR2 are SNHLY and FYNNEI. Trimming removed 6 bases at V and 3 bases at J, with 20 bases between. CDR3 size: 17 residues. DNA of the CDR3: TGTGCCAGCAGCCCCGGGGGCAGGGATTTGGACACCGGGGAGCTGTTTTTT. The encoded protein is CASSPGGRDLDTGELFF.

About this clone itself: A read error may produce the germline difference seen at one junction end. The gene calls are TRBV19 and TRBJ1-2, with 9 nucleotides matching TRBD1. The CDR3 loop spans 13 amino acids. CDR1 is LNHDA, CDR2 SQIVND, per germline (reference sequence). The chain's CDR3 is CASCMGGQGGYTF. DNA for the CDR3: TGTGCCAGTTGTATGGGGGGACAGGGAGGCTACACCTTC.

This clone has a single count. The rearrangement joins TRBV27 to TRBJ1-5; D is possibly TRBD1 (6 bases). CDR3 length equals 18 residues. Germline CDR1 is MNHEY and CDR2 is SMNVEV (reference sequence). Trimming removed 5 bases at V and 0 bases at J, with 20 bases between. The CDR3 bases are TGTGCCAGCAGTCCTATAGCGTACAGGGCCCATAGCAATCAGCCCCAGCATTTT. This sequence encodes CASSPIAYRAHSNQPQHF.

The rearrangement uses TRBV6-1 and TRBJ1-2; 8 bases line up with TRBD1. V shed 7 bases, J shed 3 bases, and the junction held 7 bases outside the gene matches. Germline V gene lookup returns CDR1 MNHNS and CDR2 SASEGT. There are 14 residues in the CDR3. Here the CDR3 reads CASTSGQGHYGYTF. The CDR3 region has the DNA TGTGCCAGCACCAGTGGACAGGGACACTATGGCTACACCTTC.

This clone was counted once. The chain uses TRBV6-5 and TRBJ2-3; possible D gene TRBD1, 6 bases. Germline V gives CDR1 MNHEY, CDR2 SVGAGI. The CDR3 has 14 residues. The V end was cut by 4 bases, the J end by 2 bases, with 10 bases between. Written as DNA, the CDR3 is TGTGCCAGCAGTTCACAGGGTCCCACAGATACGCAGTATTTT. Amino acids: CASSSQGPTDTQYF.

The V gene is TRBV27, the J gene TRBJ1-1; D perhaps matches TRBD1 (6 bases). Deletions cut 4 bases from V and 6 bases from J, with 12 bases between. CDR1 is MNHEY, CDR2 SMNVEV, per germline (reference sequence). The length of the CDR3 is 13 residues. CDR3 sequence (DNA): TGTGCCAGCAGTTACACAGGGATAGCTGAAGCTTTCTTT. Translated, it gives CASSYTGIAEAFF.

This chain links TRBV7-3 with TRBJ2-3; TRBD1 is a possible D gene (6 bases). This CDR3 is built from 15 residues. V was pared by 5 bases and J by 0 bases, with 12 bases between. Per the germline V gene, CDR1 is SGHTA and CDR2 is FQGTGA. Here the CDR3 reads CASSPGASSTDTQYF. The CDR3 DNA follows: TGTGCCAGCAGCCCAGGGGCCTCTAGCACAGATACGCAGTATTTT.

The chain recombines TRBV28 with TRBJ2-7; 7 bases align to TRBD2. After removal of 6 bases from V and 12 bases from J, the junction contained 8 bases not matched to a gene. The CDR3 is made up of 11 amino acids. Germline CDR1 is MDHEN and CDR2 is SYDVKM. The CDR3 sequence is CASSFPGLMYF. The CDR3 nucleotides are TGTGCCAGCAGCTTTCCGGGACTAATGTACTTC.

V is TRBV9 and J is TRBJ2-3; D remains ambiguous. The length of the CDR3 is 13 residues. Between the trimmed V and J ends, which lost 6 bases and 0 bases, there was a span of 8 bases. Germline V gives CDR1 SGDLS, CDR2 YYNGEE. The CDR3 spells CASTRQSTDTQYF. The CDR3 DNA is TGTGCCAGCACCCGCCAGAGCACAGATACGCAGTATTTT.

The chain couples TRBV6-6 to TRBJ2-6; no clear D gene. CDR1 is MNHNY, CDR2 SVGAGI, per germline (reference sequence). The length of the CDR3 is 15 residues. Trimming left V 6 bases short and J 0 bases short, with 9 bases between. CDR3 residues: CASSPFGSGANVLTF. The CDR3 DNA sequence: TGTGCCAGCAGCCCTTTCGGCTCTGGGGCCAACGTCCTGACTTTC.

The J gene is TRBJ2-7, the V gene TRBV5-6; the match to TRBD1 covers 9 bases. The CDR3 spans 16 residues. Germline CDR1 reads SGHDT; CDR2 reads YYEEEE. Germline trimming cut 3 bases from V and 2 bases from J; bases unmatched to any gene: 9. The CDR3 nucleotides read TGTGCCAGCAGCTACCTCACGGACAGGGGAACCTACGAGCAGTACTTC. It translates to CASSYLTDRGTYEQYF.

V usage is TRBV19 and J usage is TRBJ2-2; D may be TRBD2 (5 bases). Germline V lookup: CDR1 LNHDA, CDR2 SQIVND (reference sequence). The CDR3 consists of 13 residues. V shed 1 base and J shed 7 bases, with 7 bases lying between them. This CDR3 is CASSIVGNGELFF. The CDR3 DNA is TGTGCCAGTAGTATAGTCGGGAACGGGGAGCTGTTTTTT.

The V call is TRBV5-4, the J call TRBJ2-2; 9 nucleotides line up with TRBD2. The CDR3 runs to 17 residues. Germline-derived CDR1 and CDR2 are SGHNT and YYREEE (reference sequence). V lost 4 bases and J lost 9; bases outside the gene matches: 16. This CDR3 is CASSLGTTSGSSRELFF. The CDR3, as DNA: TGTGCCAGCAGCCTCGGTACGACTAGCGGCAGTAGTAGGGAGCTGTTTTTT. The complete variable domain, with remaining parts taken from reference TRBV5-4 and TRBJ2-2, reads ETGVTQSPTHLIKTRGQQVTLRCSSQSGHNTVSWYQQALGQGPQFIFQYYREEENGRGNFPPRFSGLQFPNYSSELNVNALELDDSALYLCASSLGTTSGSSRELFFGEGSRLTVL.

The rearrangement links TRBV9 to TRBJ2-5, with 9 bases matching TRBD1. This CDR3 is built from 16 residues. From germline, CDR1 is SGDLS and CDR2 YYNGEE. The J segment lost 1 base and the V segment lost 0 bases, leaving 4 bases of the junction unmatched. The CDR3 nucleotides are TGTGCCAGCAGCGTAGAGGGGACAGGGACCCAAGAGACCCAGTACTTC. It yields the protein CASSVEGTGTQETQYF.

V usage is TRBV4-2 and J usage is TRBJ2-7; no clear D gene. Germline values: CDR1 LGHNA, CDR2 YNFKEQ. V gave up 1 base and J gave up 3 bases, with 10 bases separating them. The CDR3 extends over 14 amino acids. The CDR3 protein is CASSQAGGDYEQYF. CDR3 DNA sequence: TGTGCCAGCAGCCAAGCGGGTGGAGACTACGAGCAGTACTTC.

The chain carries TRBV11-1 and TRBJ2-2, with D unresolved. Trimming cost V 5 bases and J 3 bases, with 13 bases left between them. The CDR3 covers 15 residues. Germline CDR1 and CDR2: SGHAT and FQDESV (reference sequence). CDR3 amino acids: CASSPPGWDTGELFF. Written as DNA, the CDR3 is TGTGCCAGCAGCCCCCCTGGTTGGGACACCGGGGAGCTGTTTTTT.

V is TRBV27 and J is TRBJ1-2, with D perhaps matching TRBD1 (5 bases). The CDR3 sequence is 15 residues long. Germline V CDR1 and CDR2: MNHEY, SMNVEV (reference sequence). The ends were cut back, 6 bases at V and 4 bases at J, with 18 bases in the middle. CDR3 amino acids: CASRLNQGTTYGYTF. CDR3 DNA sequence: TGTGCCAGCAGATTAAATCAGGGTACAACCTATGGCTACACCTTC.

This chain joins TRBV27 and TRBJ2-7; the D is unclear. The germline gives CDR1 MNHEY, CDR2 SMNVEV (reference sequence). This CDR3 contains 13 residues. V was cut by 6 bases and J by 0 bases, with 9 bases left in between. Written as DNA, the CDR3 is TGTGCCAGCAGCGTCTTTAGCTCCTACGAGCAGTACTTC. Translating it yields CASSVFSSYEQYF.

The V call is TRBV7-3, the J call TRBJ2-1, with D possibly matching TRBD2 (6 bases). The CDR3 extends over 13 amino acids. Germline V gives CDR1 SGHTA, CDR2 FQGTGA. Trimming pared 5 bases from V and 1 base from J, leaving 6 bases between. The CDR3 is CASSLASYNEQFF. CDR3 bases: TGTGCCAGCAGCCTAGCGTCCTACAATGAGCAGTTCTTC.

About this clone: This sample also contains other DNA sequences that code for the same CDR3. The gene calls are TRBV27 and TRBJ2-7, with 7 bases that match TRBD2. After removal of 2 bases from V and 2 bases from J, the junction contained 0 bases not matched to a gene. The CDR3 sequence is 13 residues long. CDR1 and CDR2 (germline): MNHEY, SMNVEV (reference sequence). The CDR3 nucleotides are TGTGCCAGCAGTTTACGGGGGGCCTACGAGCAGTACTTC. It encodes CASSLRGAYEQYF.

The rearrangement links TRBV6-5 to TRBJ2-7; D not certain. The V end lost 0 bases, the J end lost 7 bases, and 4 bases lay between the germline ends. The CDR3 consists of 11 residues. Germline V gene data show CDR1 as MNHEY and CDR2 as SVGAGI. CDR3 bases: TGTGCCAGCAGTTACTCGGGTGAGCAGTACTTC. This encodes CASSYSGEQYF.

The V gene is TRBV28, the J gene TRBJ1-2; D gene ambiguous. Germline CDR1 MDHEN, CDR2 SYDVKM. This CDR3 contains 14 residues. Trimming removed 5 bases at V and 1 base at J, with 11 bases between. DNA of the CDR3: TGTGCCAGCAGTCGCCCGGGCCTTAACTATGGCTACACCTTC. Translated: CASSRPGLNYGYTF.

The genes are TRBV27 and TRBJ2-5; D is unclear. The J call may be in error: the DNA end matches TRBJ2-7 better. This CDR3 has 14 amino acids. Per the germline V gene, CDR1 is MNHEY and CDR2 is SMNVEV (reference sequence). The CDR3 DNA sequence: TGTGCCAGCAGTTTAGTGACCGGCGACTACGAGCAGTACTTC. This encodes CASSLVTGDYEQYF.

V gene TRBV7-3 combines with J gene TRBJ2-4; D is undetermined. Trimming stripped 0 bases from V and 13 bases from J, with 13 bases between. The germline V gene encodes CDR1 SGHTA and CDR2 FQGTGA. CDR3 length equals 13 residues. As DNA, the CDR3 is TGTGCCAGCAGCTTAACCTCGCGAGAAGTACAGTACTTC. Translating gives CASSLTSREVQYF.

The rearrangement joins TRBV7-3 to TRBJ2-7; D unclear. The CDR3 runs 14 residues. The germline V and J ends were trimmed by 2 bases and 0 bases, with 8 bases remaining between them. From germline, CDR1 is SGHTA and CDR2 FQGTGA. CDR3 sequence: CASSLGQSSYEQYF. The CDR3 nucleotides read TGTGCCAGCAGCTTAGGGCAAAGCTCCTACGAGCAGTACTTC.

The chain is built from TRBV18 and TRBJ2-7; D possibly corresponds to TRBD1 (6 bases). CDR3 length: 15 residues. Germline CDR1 and CDR2: KGHSH and LQKENI. V shed 4 bases and J shed 3 bases, with 16 bases lying between them. The chain's CDR3 is CASSLLDRNLYEQYF. CDR3 nucleotides: TGTGCCAGCTCACTACTGGACAGAAACCTCTACGAGCAGTACTTC.

The rearrangement links TRBV14 to TRBJ2-7; D gene uncertain. This CDR3 region has 12 residues. CDR1 is SGHDN and CDR2 is FVKESK in the germline V gene. Trimming took 3 bases from V and 1 from J, leaving 4 bases between them. The CDR3 is CASSHGSYEQYF. The CDR3 nucleotides read TGTGCCAGCAGCCATGGTTCCTACGAGCAGTACTTC. Based on the CDR3 plus reference TRBV14 and TRBJ2-7, the full variable domain is EAGVTQFPSHSVIEKGQTVTLRCDPISGHDNLYWYRRVMGKEIKFLLHFVKESKQDESGMPNNRFLAERTGGTYSTLKVQPAELEDSGVYFCASSHGSYEQYFGPGTRLTVT.